This entry concerns a single TCR beta chain. The antigen remains unidentified. The sample belongs to a study of cytomegalovirus exposure and HLA in healthy donors. Turning to the study itself: The study's early data release held some 85 million unique TCRs from HLA-typed donors. Study-wide findings and caveats: A later analysis revealed that TCR association rates differed between HLA loci, peaking at DRB1 and bottoming out at HLA-C.

The PCR used 60 Vbeta and 13 Jbeta primers. Measured with immunoSEQ multiplex PCR; TCRdb has only the in-frame clones, and not every one. The sample consists of about 69,000 clones, around 70% of them appearing once. Each donor was healthy, and each was a bone marrow donor. Germline lookup yields CDR1 MNHNS and CDR2 SASEGT. This CDR3 spans 12 amino acids. V shed 6 bases and J shed 4 bases, with 9 bases lying between them. The sequencing input was PBMCs. This TCR was recovered from a woman in her 30s in good health and CMV-seropositive. V gene TRBV6-1 combines with J gene TRBJ1-2; D remains ambiguous. This chain's CDR3 is CASRVQSYGYTF. CDR3 bases: TGTGCCAGCAGGGTACAATCCTATGGCTACACCTTC.